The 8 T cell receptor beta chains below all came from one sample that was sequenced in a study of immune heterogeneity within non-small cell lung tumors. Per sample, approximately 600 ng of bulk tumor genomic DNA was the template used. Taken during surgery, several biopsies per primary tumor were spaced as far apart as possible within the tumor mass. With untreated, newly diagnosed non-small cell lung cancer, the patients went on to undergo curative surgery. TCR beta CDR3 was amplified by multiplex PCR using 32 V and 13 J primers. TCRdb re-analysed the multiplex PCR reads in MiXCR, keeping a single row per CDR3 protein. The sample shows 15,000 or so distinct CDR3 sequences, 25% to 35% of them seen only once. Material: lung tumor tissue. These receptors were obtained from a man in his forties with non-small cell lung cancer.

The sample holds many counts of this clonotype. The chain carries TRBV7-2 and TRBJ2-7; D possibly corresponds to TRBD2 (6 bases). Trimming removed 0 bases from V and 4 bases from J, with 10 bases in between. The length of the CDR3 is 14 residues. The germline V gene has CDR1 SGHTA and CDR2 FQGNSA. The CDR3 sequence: CASSLAGAGYEQYF. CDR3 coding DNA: TGTGCCAGCAGCTTAGCTGGTGCGGGATACGAGCAGTACTTC.

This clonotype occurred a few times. The DNA of the CDR3 is TGTGCCAGCAGATACAGGGAGAACACTGAAGCTTTCTTT. Encoded protein: CASRYRENTEAFF. This sequence joins TRBV6-1 and TRBJ1-1, with a tentative D call TRBD1 (6 bases). The CDR3 has 13 residues. Germline V CDR1 and CDR2: MNHNS, SASEGT. Trimming took off 6 bases at V and 1 base at J, with 9 bases between the two ends.

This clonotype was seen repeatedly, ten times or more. CDR3 amino acids: CASSFGDLMVQFF. CDR3 bases: TGTGCCAGCAGCTTCGGGGACTTAATGGTGCAGTTCTTC. The chain couples TRBV7-2 to TRBJ2-1; D may be TRBD2 (6 bases). Germline-derived CDR1 and CDR2 are SGHTA and FQGNSA. V lost 3 bases, J lost 12 bases, and 15 bases lay in between. The length of the CDR3 is 13 residues.

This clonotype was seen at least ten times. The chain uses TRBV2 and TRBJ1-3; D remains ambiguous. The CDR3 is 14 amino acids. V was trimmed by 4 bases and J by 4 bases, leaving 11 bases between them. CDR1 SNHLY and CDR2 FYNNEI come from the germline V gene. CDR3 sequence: CASSVTAKGNTIYF. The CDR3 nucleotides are TGTGCCAGCAGTGTAACAGCCAAAGGAAACACCATATATTTT. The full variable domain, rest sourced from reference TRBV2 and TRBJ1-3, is EPEVTQTPSHQVTQMGQEVILRCVPISNHLYFYWYRQILGQKVEFLVSFYNNEISEKSEIFDDQFSVERPDGSNFTLKIRSTKLEDSAMYFCASSVTAKGNTIYFGEGSWLTVV.

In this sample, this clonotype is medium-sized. The CDR3 spells CAISERQSSYEQYF. The CDR3 bases are TGTGCCATCAGTGAGCGTCAGAGCTCCTACGAGCAGTACTTC. The chain carries TRBV10-3 and TRBJ2-7; D is ambiguous. V was clipped by 2 bases and J by 0 bases, with 8 bases between them. The V gene's germline CDR1 is ENHRY and CDR2 SYGVKD. The CDR3 totals 14 residues.

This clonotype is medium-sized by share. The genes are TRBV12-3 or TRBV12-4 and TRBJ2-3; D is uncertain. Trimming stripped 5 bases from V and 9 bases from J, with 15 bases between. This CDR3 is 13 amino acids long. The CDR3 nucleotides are TGTGCCAGCAGTCCTCCCCATTTGCAGACGCAGTATTTT. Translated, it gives CASSPPHLQTQYF.

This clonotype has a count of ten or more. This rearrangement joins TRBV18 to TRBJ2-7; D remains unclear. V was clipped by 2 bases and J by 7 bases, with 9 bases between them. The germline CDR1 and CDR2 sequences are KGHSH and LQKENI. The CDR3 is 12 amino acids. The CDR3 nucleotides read TGTGCCAGCTCACCAGAAATGGGAGAGCAGTACTTC. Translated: CASSPEMGEQYF.

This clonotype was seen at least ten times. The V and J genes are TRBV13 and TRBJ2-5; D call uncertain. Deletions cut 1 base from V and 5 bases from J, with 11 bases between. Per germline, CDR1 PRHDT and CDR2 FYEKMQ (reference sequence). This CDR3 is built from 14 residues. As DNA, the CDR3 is TGTGCCAGCAGCTTAGTTCTAGTGAGCGAGACCCAGTACTTC. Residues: CASSLVLVSETQYF.